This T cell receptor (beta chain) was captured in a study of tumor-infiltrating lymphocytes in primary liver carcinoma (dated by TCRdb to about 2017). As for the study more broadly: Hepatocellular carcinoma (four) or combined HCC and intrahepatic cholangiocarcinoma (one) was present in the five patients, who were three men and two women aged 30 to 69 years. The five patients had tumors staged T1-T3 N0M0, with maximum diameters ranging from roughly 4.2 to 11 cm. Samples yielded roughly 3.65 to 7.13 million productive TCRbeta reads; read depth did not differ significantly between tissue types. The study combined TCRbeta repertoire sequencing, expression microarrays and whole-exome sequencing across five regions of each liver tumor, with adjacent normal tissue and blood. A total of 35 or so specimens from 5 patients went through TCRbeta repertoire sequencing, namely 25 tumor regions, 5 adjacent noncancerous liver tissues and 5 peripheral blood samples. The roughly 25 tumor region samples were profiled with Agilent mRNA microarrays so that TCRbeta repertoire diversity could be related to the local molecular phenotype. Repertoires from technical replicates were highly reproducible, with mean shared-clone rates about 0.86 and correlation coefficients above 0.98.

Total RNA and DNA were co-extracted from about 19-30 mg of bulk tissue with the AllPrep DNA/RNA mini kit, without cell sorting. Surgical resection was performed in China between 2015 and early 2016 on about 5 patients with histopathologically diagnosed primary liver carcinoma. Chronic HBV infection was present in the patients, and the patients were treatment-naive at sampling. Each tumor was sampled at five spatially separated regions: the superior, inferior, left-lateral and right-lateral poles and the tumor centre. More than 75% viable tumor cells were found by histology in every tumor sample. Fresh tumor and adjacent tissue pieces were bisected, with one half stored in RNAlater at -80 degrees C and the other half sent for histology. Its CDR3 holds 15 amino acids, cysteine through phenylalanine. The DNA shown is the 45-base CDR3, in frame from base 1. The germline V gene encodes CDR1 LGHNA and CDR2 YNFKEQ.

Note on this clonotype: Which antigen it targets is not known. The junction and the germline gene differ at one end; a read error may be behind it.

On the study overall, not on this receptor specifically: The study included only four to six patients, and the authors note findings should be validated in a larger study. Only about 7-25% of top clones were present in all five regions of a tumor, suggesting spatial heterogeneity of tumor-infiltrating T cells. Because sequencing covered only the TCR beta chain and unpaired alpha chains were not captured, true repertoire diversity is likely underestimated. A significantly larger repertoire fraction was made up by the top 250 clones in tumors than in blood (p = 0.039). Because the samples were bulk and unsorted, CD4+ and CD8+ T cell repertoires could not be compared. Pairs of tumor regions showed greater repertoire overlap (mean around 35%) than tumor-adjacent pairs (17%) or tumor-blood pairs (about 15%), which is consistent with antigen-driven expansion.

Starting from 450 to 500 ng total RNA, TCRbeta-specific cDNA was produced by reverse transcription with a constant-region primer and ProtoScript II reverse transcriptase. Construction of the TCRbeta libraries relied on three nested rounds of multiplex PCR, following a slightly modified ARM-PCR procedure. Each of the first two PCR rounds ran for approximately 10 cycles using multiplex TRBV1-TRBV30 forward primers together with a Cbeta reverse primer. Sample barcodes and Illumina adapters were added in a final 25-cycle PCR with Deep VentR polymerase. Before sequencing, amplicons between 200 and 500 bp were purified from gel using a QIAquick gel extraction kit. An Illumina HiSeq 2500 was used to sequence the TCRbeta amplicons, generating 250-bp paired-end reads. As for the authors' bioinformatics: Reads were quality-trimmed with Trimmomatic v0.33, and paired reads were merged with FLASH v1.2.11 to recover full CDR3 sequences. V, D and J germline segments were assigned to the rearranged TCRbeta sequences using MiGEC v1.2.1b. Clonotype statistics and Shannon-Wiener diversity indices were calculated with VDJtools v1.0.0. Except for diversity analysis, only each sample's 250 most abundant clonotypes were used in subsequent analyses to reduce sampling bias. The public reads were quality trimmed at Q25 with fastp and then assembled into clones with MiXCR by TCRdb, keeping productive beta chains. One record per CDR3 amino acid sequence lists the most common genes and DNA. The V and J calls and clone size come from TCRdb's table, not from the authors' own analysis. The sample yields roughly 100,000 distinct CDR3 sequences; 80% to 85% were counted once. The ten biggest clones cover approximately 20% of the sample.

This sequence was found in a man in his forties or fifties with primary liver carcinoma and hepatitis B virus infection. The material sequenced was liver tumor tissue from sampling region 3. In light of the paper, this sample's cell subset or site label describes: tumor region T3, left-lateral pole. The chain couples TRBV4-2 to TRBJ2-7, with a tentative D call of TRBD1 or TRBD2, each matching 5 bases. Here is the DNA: TGTGTCAGCAGCCAAGGTAAGGGGAGCGGCTACGAGCAGAACTTC. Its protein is CVSSQGKGSGYEQNF.